This T cell receptor (beta chain) appears in the sequencing data of a study of identical twins. On this clonotype: What it binds is unknown.

It was template switching that added a universal primer site, and there were unique molecular identifiers on the cDNA. MiXCR, run by TCRdb on the 5' RACE reads, gives a single entry per CDR3 protein. This sample carries approximately 230,000 distinct CDR3 sequences, 11% to 15% of them seen once, and the ten largest clones take 8.8%. Germline V gives CDR1 MNHEY, CDR2 SMNVEV (reference sequence). Trimming shortened V by 7 bases and J by 7 bases, and 25 bases separated the two germline ends. The CDR3 loop spans 17 amino acids. Study-level results: Low generation probability was overrepresented in out-of-frame alpha sequences shared by twins. Among monozygotic twins, out-of-frame TCR alpha sharing exceeded what models predicted.

This sequence joins TRBV27 and TRBJ2-2; D is perhaps TRBD1 or TRBD2 (6 bases each). This clonotype was obtained from a young woman in good health. Sequenced input: memory (CD45RO+) T cells sorted from blood. The CDR3 sequence is CASTRWSAGQGIGELFF. The DNA of the CDR3 is TGTGCCAGCACCCGATGGAGCGCGGGACAAGGGATCGGGGAGCTGTTTTTT.